These 21 T cell receptor beta chains were sequenced from one sample in a study of blood T cell repertoires in COVID-19. Using immunoSEQ multiplex PCR, the repertoire was profiled, and TCRdb retains in-frame clones only, with some absent. The table includes approximately 360,000 clones, almost 90% detected once. The source material was peripheral blood. The receptors were gathered from a man between 18 and 35 years old with active or convalescent COVID-19.

This clone has a single count. The chain uses TRBV19 and TRBJ1-6; TRBD1 matches 8 bases. Germline V gives CDR1 LNHDA, CDR2 SQIVND (reference sequence). The CDR3 length is 18 residues. J lost 2 bases, V lost 5 bases, and 11 bases had no gene match. CDR3 in DNA: TGTGCCAGTAGTGGGCTGGCCCAGGGGGCCGCCTATAATTCACCCCTCCACTTT. Its translation: CASSGLAQGAAYNSPLHF. The full variable domain, rest sourced from reference TRBV19 and TRBJ1-6, is DGGITQSPKYLFRKEGQNVTLSCEQNLNHDAMYWYRQDPGQGLRLIYYSQIVNDFQKGDIAEGYSVSREKKESFPLTVTSAQKNPTAFYLCASSGLAQGAAYNSPLHFGNGTRLTVT.

This rearrangement joins TRBV5-5 to TRBJ1-1, with TRBD1 matching 8 bases. The CDR3 extends over 14 amino acids. Per the germline V gene, CDR1 is SGHKS and CDR2 is YYEKEE (reference sequence). Unmatched junction bases numbered 5, after V lost 2 bases and J lost 5 bases. DNA of the CDR3: TGTGCCAGCAGCTTACAGGGGGTTAAGACTGAAGCTTTCTTT. Residues: CASSLQGVKTEAFF. Filled out from reference TRBV5-5 and TRBJ1-1, the complete variable domain reads DAGVTQSPTHLIKTRGQQVTLRCSPISGHKSVSWYQQVLGQGPQFIFQYYEKEERGRGNFPDRFSARQFPNYSSELNVNALLLGDSALYLCASSLQGVKTEAFFGQGTRLTVV.

This clone was observed a handful of times. This chain joins TRBV5-1 and TRBJ1-1; a weak D match, TRBD1 (5 bases). CDR3 length: 13 amino acids. Germline values: CDR1 SGHRS, CDR2 YFSETQ. V lost 1 base to trimming and J lost 4 bases, with 8 bases between them. CDR3 residues: CASSLTGGTEAFF. CDR3 bases: TGCGCCAGCAGCTTGACGGGGGGCACTGAAGCTTTCTTT.

Here the CDR3 reads CASSVGGLAGAGDTQYF. CDR3 in DNA: TGTGCCAGCAGCGTAGGGGGACTAGCGGGAGCGGGAGATACGCAGTATTTT. This sequence joins TRBV9 and TRBJ2-3; 14 bases map to TRBD2. J was trimmed by 5 bases and V by 0 bases; bases with no gene match: 5. The CDR3 is 17 residues long. Germline CDR1 SGDLS, CDR2 YYNGEE.

This rearrangement joins TRBV7-3 to TRBJ2-5, with D unclear. Trimming took off 5 bases at V and 0 bases at J, with 13 bases between the two ends. The CDR3 consists of 15 residues. Per germline, CDR1 SGHTA and CDR2 FQGTGA. The CDR3 region has the DNA TGTGCCAGCAGCCTACAACCGACAAACCAAGAGACCCAGTACTTC. Residues: CASSLQPTNQETQYF.

This clone came up a few times. The DNA of the CDR3 is TGTGCCAGTAGTATTTCTGGACAGGGCTACAATGAAAAACTGTTTTTT. Amino acids: CASSISGQGYNEKLFF. The chain recombines TRBV19 with TRBJ1-4; TRBD1 agrees at 8 bases. The CDR3 is 16 residues long. From germline, CDR1 is LNHDA and CDR2 SQIVND (reference sequence). V was clipped by 3 bases and J by 5 bases; unmatched bases: 8.

The genes are TRBV6-2 or TRBV6-3 and TRBJ2-7; 10 bases are a match to TRBD2. The CDR3 contains 15 residues. Per germline, CDR1 MNHEY and CDR2 SVGEGT. V shed 3 bases, J shed 2 bases, and the junction held 4 bases outside the gene matches. CDR3 in DNA: TGTGCCAGCAGTTATAGCGGGGGGCTAACCTACGAGCAGTACTTC. It is translated as CASSYSGGLTYEQYF.

The chain employs TRBV29-1 and TRBJ1-3, with D unresolved. The V and J ends lost 5 bases and 4 bases respectively, with 18 bases between them. CDR1 and CDR2 from the germline V gene are SQVTM and ANQGSEA. The CDR3 sequence is 15 residues long. Here the CDR3 DNA reads TGCAGCGTTTGGACCATCGGGGTTTCAGGAAACACCATATATTTT. Translated, it gives CSVWTIGVSGNTIYF.

J is TRBJ2-1 and V is TRBV4-3; TRBD2 agrees at 8 bases. The CDR3 runs 15 residues. Germline assignment: CDR1 LGHNA and CDR2 YSLEER. V lost 4 bases and J lost 4; bases outside the gene matches: 6. The CDR3 DNA sequence: TGCGCCAGCAGCCCCTATACTAGCGGATACAATGAGCAGTTCTTC. Translating it yields CASSPYTSGYNEQFF.

This rearrangement joins TRBV28 to TRBJ1-3; D call uncertain. Trimming removed 7 bases at V and 4 bases at J, with 17 bases between. CDR3 size: 15 residues. The germline V gene encodes CDR1 MDHEN and CDR2 SYDVKM. The CDR3 DNA is TGTGCCAGCACAACCAGGTCGGCCCTGGGAAACACCATATATTTT. It yields the protein CASTTRSALGNTIYF.

V is TRBV7-6 and J is TRBJ1-1; weak D call: TRBD1 (5 bases). The germline V gene encodes CDR1 SGHVS and CDR2 FNYEAQ. V was shortened by 1 base and J by 4 bases, with 10 bases between the two germline ends. The length of the CDR3 is 14 residues. The chain's CDR3 is CASSLDAGITEAFF. In DNA form, the CDR3 reads TGTGCCAGCAGCTTAGATGCAGGGATCACTGAAGCTTTCTTT.

This clone was seen just once. The rearrangement joins TRBV6-5 to TRBJ2-5; 10 bases match TRBD1. Germline CDR1 is MNHEY and CDR2 is SVGAGI. Trimming took 6 bases from V and 5 from J; bases not matched to a gene: 9. CDR3 length: 15 residues. CDR3: CASRSDRGPGETQYF. In DNA, the CDR3 is TGTGCCAGCAGATCTGACAGGGGGCCCGGGGAGACCCAGTACTTC.

V is TRBV7-9 and J is TRBJ2-7; 7 nucleotides line up with TRBD2. This CDR3 comprises 14 residues. With V trimmed by 1 base and J by 2 bases, 2 bases remained unmatched. Germline V gene sequence: CDR1 SEHNR, CDR2 FQNEAQ (reference sequence). CDR3 residues: CASSLGGSAYEQYF. CDR3 bases: TGTGCCAGCAGCTTAGGCGGGAGTGCCTACGAGCAGTACTTC.

The chain combines TRBV14 with TRBJ2-3, with 8 bases matching TRBD1. The V and J ends lost 4 bases and 3 bases, in that order; junction bases with no gene match: 6. The CDR3 covers 15 residues. In germline, CDR1 is SGHDN, CDR2 FVKESK. The CDR3, as DNA: TGTGCCAGCAGCCGTTGGACAGGGACAACAGATACGCAGTATTTT. Translating it yields CASSRWTGTTDTQYF. Full variable domain (missing parts from reference TRBV14 and TRBJ2-3): EAGVTQFPSHSVIEKGQTVTLRCDPISGHDNLYWYRRVMGKEIKFLLHFVKESKQDESGMPNNRFLAERTGGTYSTLKVQPAELEDSGVYFCASSRWTGTTDTQYFGPGTRLTVL.

The rearrangement links TRBV19 to TRBJ1-5; D is unresolved. Germline V gene sequence: CDR1 LNHDA, CDR2 SQIVND (reference sequence). Trimming took 3 bases from V and 0 from J, leaving 9 bases between them. This CDR3 is 15 amino acids long. The CDR3 is CASSMAGYSNQPQHF. The DNA for the CDR3 is TGTGCCAGTAGTATGGCGGGCTATAGCAATCAGCCCCAGCATTTT.

This chain connects TRBV6-5 to TRBJ2-7; 9 bases map to TRBD1. CDR3 size: 15 residues. Looked up from germline, CDR1 is MNHEY and CDR2 is SVGAGI. The J segment lost 4 bases and the V segment lost 5 bases, leaving 9 bases of the junction unmatched. The DNA for the CDR3 is TGTGCCAGCAGTCAGGGCGGGACAGGGAGTTACGAGCAGTACTTC. Protein product: CASSQGGTGSYEQYF.

This chain uses TRBV4-2 with TRBJ1-4; the D gene is possibly TRBD1 (5 bases). The CDR3 totals 16 residues. Per the germline V gene, CDR1 is LGHNA and CDR2 is YNFKEQ. V was cut by 1 base and J by 5 bases, with 14 bases left in between. The CDR3 protein is CASSQVTGLKNEKLFF. In DNA, the CDR3 is TGTGCCAGCAGCCAAGTCACAGGCCTCAAGAATGAAAAACTGTTTTTT.

The chain carries TRBV4-3 and TRBJ1-4, with D hard to call. The CDR3 is 19 amino acids. Per germline, CDR1 LGHNA and CDR2 YSLEER. Trimming pared 0 bases from V and 5 bases from J, leaving 22 bases between. The CDR3 region is CASSQDLSTVETLNEKLFF. Here the CDR3 DNA reads TGCGCCAGCAGCCAAGATCTGTCGACGGTGGAGACCCTGAATGAAAAACTGTTTTTT.

This chain joins TRBV2 and TRBJ1-5; perhaps TRBD1 as D (6 bases). The CDR3 contains 14 residues. Germline values: CDR1 SNHLY, CDR2 FYNNEI. V dropped 3 bases and J dropped 4 bases, with 10 bases sitting between them. Written as DNA, the CDR3 is TGTGCCAGCAGTGATCGGGGGGCAAATCAGCCCCAGCATTTT. Its protein product is CASSDRGANQPQHF.

Of note for this clone: Mismatch with germline at one junction end may stem from a read error. V is TRBV4-1 and J is TRBJ2-6, with 8 bases lining up with TRBD2. Germline values: CDR1 MGHRA, CDR2 YSYEKL. The length of the CDR3 is 15 residues. The CDR3 DNA sequence: TGCGCCAGCAGCCCGGGAGGGTCTGGGGCCAACGTGCTGACTTTC. Encoded protein: CASSPGGSGANVLTF.

The genes are TRBV3-1 (or the pseudogene TRBV3-2) and TRBJ2-1; 8 bases line up with TRBD1. In germline, CDR1 is LGHDT, CDR2 YNNKEL (reference sequence). The CDR3 is made up of 12 amino acids. Germline trimming cut 5 bases from V and 15 bases from J; bases unmatched to any gene: 9. The CDR3, as DNA: TGTGCCAGCAGCATGAAACAGGGGGGTACGTTCTTC. Amino acid sequence: CASSMKQGGTFF.